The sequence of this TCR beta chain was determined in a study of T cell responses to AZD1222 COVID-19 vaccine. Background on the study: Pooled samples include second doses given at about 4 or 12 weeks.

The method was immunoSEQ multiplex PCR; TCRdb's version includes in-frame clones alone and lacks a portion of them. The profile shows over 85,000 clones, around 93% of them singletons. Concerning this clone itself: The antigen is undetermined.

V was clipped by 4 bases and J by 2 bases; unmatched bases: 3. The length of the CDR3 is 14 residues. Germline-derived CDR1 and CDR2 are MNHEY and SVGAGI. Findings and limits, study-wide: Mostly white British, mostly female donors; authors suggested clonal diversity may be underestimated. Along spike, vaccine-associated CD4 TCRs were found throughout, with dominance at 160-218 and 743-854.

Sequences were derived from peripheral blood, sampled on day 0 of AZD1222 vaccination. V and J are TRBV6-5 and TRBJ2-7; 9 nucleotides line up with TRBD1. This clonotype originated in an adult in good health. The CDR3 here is CASSSDRGTYEQYF. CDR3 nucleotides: TGTGCCAGCAGTTCAGACAGGGGGACCTACGAGCAGTACTTC.